This T cell receptor beta chain is drawn from a study of identical twins. In TCRdb, the 5' RACE reads were re-called with MiXCR into one record per CDR3 protein. The data contain a few hundred thousand distinct CDR3 sequences, around 9.7% of them singletons. Overall study results and limits: Out-of-frame alpha sequences that twins shared showed excess low generation probability. Compared with models, monozygotic twins showed more out-of-frame TCR alpha sharing.

In this sample, this clonotype turned up a few times. Its cognate antigen is unknown. This CDR3 comprises 16 residues. The V segment lost 5 bases and the J segment 8 bases; nucleotides outside the gene matches: 14. CDR1 is MDHEN, CDR2 SYDVKM, per germline. The chain links TRBV28 to TRBJ2-1; 8 nucleotides line up with TRBD2. Sequenced sample: naive T cells sorted from blood. This clonotype was sampled from a woman aged 50 to 60 in good health. For the CDR3, the DNA is TGTGCCAGCAGTGTGGGGGGTGCGGGAGGTTACTATGAGCAGTTCTTC. Translated: CASSVGGAGGYYEQFF.